Listed below are T cell receptor beta chains from one sample, sequenced in a study of blood T cell repertoires in COVID-19. Data came from immunoSEQ multiplex PCR; TCRdb stores just in-frame clones and leaves some out. The sample lists about 260,000 clones, roughly 84% seen once, with 3.5% to 5% in the top ten. The sequenced material came from peripheral blood. The receptor set was obtained from a man aged 55-75 years with acute or convalescent COVID-19. Each CDR3 is given with its conserved first and last residue. A D gene is named only where the DNA matches it firmly. The size field is filled for only some rows; it gives once, few, many or a size class.

clone_size j_call v_call d_call cdr3_aa cdr3_nt
once TRBJ1-1 TRBV11-3 . CASSAGHLGTEAFF TGTGCCAGCAGCGCCGGACACCTTGGGACTGAAGCTTTCTTT
few TRBJ1-6 TRBV7-2 . CASSLGVGSPLHF TGTGCCAGCAGCTTAGGTGTGGGCTCACCCCTCCACTTT
. TRBJ2-2 TRBV14 . CASSQVGGSGELFF TGTGCCAGCAGCCAAGTGGGGGGTTCCGGGGAGCTGTTTTTT
few TRBJ2-5 TRBV28 TRBD2 CASRPPLAGDRETQYF TGTGCCAGCAGGCCCCCCCTCGCGGGAGACCGAGAGACCCAGTACTTC
. TRBJ2-5 TRBV5-1 TRBD2 CASSPSGTQETQYF TGCGCCAGCAGTCCTAGCGGGACCCAAGAGACCCAGTACTTC
. TRBJ1-2 TRBV28 . CASRQAGGYTF TGTGCCAGCAGACAGGCCGGGGGCTACACCTTC
. TRBJ1-1 TRBV18 TRBD1 CASSPGQVSEAFF TGTGCCAGCTCACCGGGACAGGTATCTGAAGCTTTCTTT
. TRBJ1-2 TRBV3-1/TRBV3-2 TRBD1 CASSSPHRGYYGYTF TGTGCCAGCAGCTCCCCCCACAGGGGCTACTATGGCTACACCTTC
. TRBJ1-1 TRBV19 . CASSIRGAGTEAFF TGTGCCAGTAGTATCAGGGGCGCGGGCACTGAAGCTTTCTTT
. TRBJ2-2 TRBV7-9 . CASSSEQGSGGELFF TGTGCCAGCAGCTCAGAACAGGGATCTGGCGGGGAGCTGTTTTTT
few TRBJ2-1 TRBV24-1 TRBD1 CATSEAGTGVSEQFF TGTGCCACCAGTGAGGCCGGGACAGGGGTCAGCGAGCAGTTCTTC
. TRBJ2-5 TRBV19 TRBD2 CASSMNGWAGGVKETQYF TGTGCCAGTAGTATGAACGGATGGGCGGGAGGGGTAAAAGAGACCCAGTACTTC
. TRBJ1-6 TRBV27 TRBD1 CASSLSGQFNSPLHF TGTGCCAGCAGTTTATCGGGACAGTTCAATTCACCCCTCCACTTT
. TRBJ2-1 TRBV2 TRBD1 CASSENRGSYNEQFF TGTGCCAGCAGTGAGAACAGGGGGTCATACAATGAGCAGTTCTTC
once TRBJ1-4 TRBV18 . CASSPPSGFGNEKLFF TGTGCCAGCTCACCACCGAGCGGTTTTGGTAATGAAAAACTGTTTTTT
. TRBJ1-5 TRBV6-2/TRBV6-3 . CASSYKSGGRSNQPQHF TGTGCCAGCAGTTATAAGTCGGGAGGGCGAAGCAATCAGCCCCAGCATTTT
. TRBJ2-7 TRBV7-2 . CASSLDPGLHYEQYF TGTGCCAGCAGCTTAGACCCGGGACTCCACTACGAGCAGTACTTC
few TRBJ2-3 TRBV28 TRBD2 CASRPSGASTDTQYF TGTGCCAGCAGACCTAGCGGGGCCAGCACAGATACGCAGTATTTT
. TRBJ2-2 TRBV2 TRBD2 CASKERENTGELFF TGTGCCAGCAAGGAGCGGGAGAACACCGGGGAGCTGTTTTTT
. TRBJ1-1 TRBV11-1 TRBD1 CASSLDRATEAFF TGTGCCAGCAGCCTTGACAGGGCCACTGAAGCTTTCTTT
once TRBJ2-1 TRBV11-2 TRBD2 CASSLGWTSGTNEQFF TGTGCCAGCAGCTTAGGGTGGACTAGCGGGACCAATGAGCAGTTCTTC
. TRBJ1-5 TRBV9 . CASSVGSGRQPQHF TGTGCCAGCAGCGTAGGAAGCGGGCGTCAGCCCCAGCATTTT